This T cell receptor beta chain was recovered during a study of cytomegalovirus exposure and HLA in healthy donors. Whole-study findings and limits: Links to common viral pathogens appeared, in a later analysis, for several of the most significant clusters. Immune exposure information available was restricted to CMV serostatus.

V was pared by 0 bases and J by 0 bases, with 6 bases between. Germline loops: CDR1 SNHLY, CDR2 FYNNEI. The CDR3 consists of 15 residues. It was with 60 Vbeta and 13 Jbeta primers that the PCR ran. Method: immunoSEQ multiplex PCR; TCRdb's copy keeps in-frame clones and lacks some. The sample includes about 200,000 clones. Turning to this clone: Its antigen remains unidentified.

Sequenced material: PBMCs. This clonotype originated in a woman aged 25 to 45 in good health and CMV-seropositive. V and J are TRBV2 and TRBJ1-3; D uncertain. For the CDR3, the DNA is TGTGCCAGCAGTGAAGCGGCGGTCTCTGGAAACACCATATATTTT. Translation gives CASSEAAVSGNTIYF.